Described below is a single T cell receptor beta chain sequence and its context. Antigen specificity is unknown. The CDR3 length is 14 residues. With 6 bases clipped from V and 5 bases from J, the junction kept 4 bases outside the gene matches. The germline CDR1 and CDR2 sequences are ENHRY and SYGVKD. Combining a sample-barcoded 5' primer with a J-beta primer mix, a second PCR ran for roughly 6 to 12 cycles. In TCRdb, the 5' RACE reads were re-called with MiXCR into one record per CDR3 protein. Found here are about 1.4 million distinct CDR3 sequences, around 59% of them singletons; the top ten hold roughly 6.3%. This sample is part of a study of blood T cells in healthy people across ages. General study findings and limits: More naive CD4+ cells and higher diversity were found in long-lived than in aged donors.

This receptor was obtained from a man between 18 and 35 years old in good health. The chain is built from TRBV10-3 and TRBJ2-1; 10 bases are shared with TRBD2. Sequencing was carried out using blood. The CDR3 is CAIRRAGGDNEQFF. The CDR3 DNA reads TGTGCCATCAGAAGAGCGGGGGGGGACAATGAGCAGTTCTTC.